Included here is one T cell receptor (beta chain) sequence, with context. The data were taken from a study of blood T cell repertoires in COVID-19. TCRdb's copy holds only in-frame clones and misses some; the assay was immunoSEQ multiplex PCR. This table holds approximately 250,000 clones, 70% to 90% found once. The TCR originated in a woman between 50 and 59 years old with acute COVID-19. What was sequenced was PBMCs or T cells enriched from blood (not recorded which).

This CDR3 reads CASSQDWGRGNTIYF. The CDR3 coding sequence is TGCGCCAGCAGCCAAGATTGGGGGCGAGGAAACACCATATATTTT. The V call is TRBV4-3, the J call TRBJ1-3, with D possibly being TRBD1 (6 bases). Germline V lookup: CDR1 LGHNA, CDR2 YSLEER. This CDR3 comprises 15 residues. Trimming shortened V by 0 bases and J by 4 bases, and 10 bases separated the two germline ends.